This TCR beta chain was found in a study of cytomegalovirus exposure and HLA in healthy donors. Clones were sequenced by immunoSEQ multiplex PCR, and TCRdb holds only the in-frame ones, with some missing. This sample has about 240,000 clones, with about 90% found just once. The donors were members of the validation cohort, which comprised 100 to 150 subjects and was separate from the first cohort of 666 subjects. Concerning this clone itself: The antigen is unknown.

General study results and limits: Cytomegalovirus-associated TCR beta chains were listed, numbering 150 to 200. The TCR clusters that emerged in the first cohort tended, a later analysis found, to co-occur in the approximately 110 validation repertoires. A few CMV-associated chains proved CMV antigen-specific in vitro.

V was pared by 4 bases and J by 0 bases, with 2 bases of the junction left unmatched. The CDR3 loop spans 14 amino acids. The V gene's germline CDR1 is SEHNR and CDR2 FQNEAQ (reference sequence). This sequence was found in a woman in her twenties or thirties in good health and CMV-seropositive. Sequencing input: PBMCs. V is TRBV7-9 and J is TRBJ1-1; TRBD1 agrees at 7 bases. CDR3 region: CASSSTGMNTEAFF. The CDR3 nucleotides read TGTGCCAGCAGCTCGACAGGGATGAACACTGAAGCTTTCTTT.